The text below deals with one TCR beta chain. Per the authors' pipeline: Reference gene primer amplification yielded estimated nucleated cell counts. Sequenced by immunoSEQ multiplex PCR; TCRdb stores in-frame clones only, minus some. From that table come the V and J calls and clone size; the DNA was used to work out D and trimming. The sample yields over 450,000 clones, about 88% seen once. The source of the sample is a study of blood T cell repertoires in COVID-19. Followed longitudinally, the Seattle patients had been enrolled during active infection. Per germline, CDR1 SGHTS and CDR2 YDEGEE. The V gene lost 1 base and the J gene lost 4 bases, with 19 bases spanning the gap. This CDR3 has 17 residues.

This rearrangement joins TRBV5-8 to TRBJ2-3, with D possibly matching TRBD1 (6 bases). The sequencing sample was made of peripheral blood. The sequence was collected from a man aged 18 to 29 with COVID-19, enrolled during active disease. CDR3 sequence reads: CASSLTTGTISPDTQYF. The CDR3 bases are TGTGCCAGCAGCTTGACCACCGGGACAATCAGCCCAGATACGCAGTATTTT.